The present T cell receptor (beta chain) was sequenced within a study of T cells in localized non-small cell lung cancer (dated by TCRdb to the early 2020s). Notes on the research overall: Comparing tumors with uninvolved tumor-adjacent lungs, the study looked at the T cell repertoires of 200 to 250 patients with early-stage NSCLC. The cohort comprised 200 to 300 treatment-naïve NSCLC patients with resected, localized lung tumors. Of the NSCLC patients, around 130 were male and around 99 were female, and the mean age was approximately 66 years.

Broader findings and caveats from the paper: Because multi-region tumor sequencing was not done, intratumor heterogeneity could not be ruled out. Longer overall survival was associated with higher T cell density in blood, whereas shorter survival was associated with higher clonality in adjacent lung. Because the study design was exploratory, TCR variables were selected using unadjusted p-values without false-discovery rate correction. Of the top 100 tumor clones, a median of roughly 57 were detected in paired uninvolved adjacent lung; around 30 were also among that lung's top 100. Uninvolved tumor-adjacent lung showed the highest T cell clonality, higher than tumor, which suggests more focused antigenic responses in the uninvolved tumor-adjacent lung.

TCR beta CDR3 regions were sequenced from DNA using the immunoSEQ Assay. In the original analysis: T cell density was computed as TCR beta template counts normalized to usable DNA estimated by amplifying housekeeping genes. Using the preseqR package, richness was estimated by extrapolating to 120,000 templates for tissue samples and 400,000 templates for PBMC samples. Clonality was calculated as one minus Pielou's evenness. Differential abundance testing on productive amino-acid clonotypes, with a minimum total count of 5 and an alpha of 0.1, was used to identify tissue-enriched TCRs. The Jaccard Index and the Morisita Overlap Index were used to measure repertoire overlap between compartments. GLIPH grouped TCR beta CDR3s together with public tetramer-defined viral CDR3s, and a viral motif had to include at least three viral sequences and show V-gene enrichment. The clones in this table, taken by TCRdb from immuneACCESS, are in-frame only. Not every clone is retained; where verified, under half of the shortfall comes from an unresolved V gene, and the cause of the rest is unknown. The V and J calls and clone size come from that table; D and trimming were worked out from the DNA. The sample records 43,000 or so clones, roughly 90% of which are singletons. Of the sample, approximately 10% falls within the top ten clones.

At diagnosis, peripheral blood, uninvolved tumor-adjacent lung and tumor were collected and stored as a combination of fresh-frozen and FFPE material. For TCR repertoire profiling, blood samples were analyzed in the form of peripheral blood mononuclear cells. There are 15 amino acids in the CDR3, from cysteine to phenylalanine inclusive. Just CDR3 DNA is preserved here, 45 bases in frame from base 1. CDR1 and CDR2 are read off the germline V gene as SGHVS and FNYEAQ. Trimming at the junction amounts to 5 bases on V and 3 bases on J, and the germline ends lie 14 bases apart. With respect to this clone: It has no known antigen specificity. No base qualities exist here, and no much larger clone lies one base off it.

The receptor's source is a woman between 35 and 75 years old with stage II lung adenocarcinoma. Rearrangement joined TRBV7-6 to TRBJ1-5, with TRBD1 as a weak D call on 5 bases. Here the sequenced sample was PBMCs, taken before any cancer treatment. Here the CDR3 is given as CASSPGEGNNQPQHF. The DNA sequence is TGTGCCAGCAGCCCTGGTGAGGGGAACAATCAGCCCCAGCATTTT.